Listed below are T cell receptor beta chains from one sample, sequenced in a study of blood T cells in healthy people across ages. Via MiXCR, TCRdb re-called the 5' RACE reads, giving one row per CDR3 protein. Of about 1.7 million distinct CDR3 sequences detected, roughly 28% appear once; the ten largest clones hold roughly 8%. Sequencing used blood. These receptors all stem from a woman aged 25 to 39 in good health. Both conserved end residues are part of each CDR3. Each record gives: V gene, D gene, clone size, J gene, CDR3 protein, CDR3 DNA. D genes are given only for firm matches. Size tells how often a clone was seen (once, few, many) or the class of an expanded clone, and some rows leave it out.

TRBV28	-	-	TRBJ2-7	CASSRQGSRYEQYF	TGTGCCAGCAGTCGCCAGGGATCTCGCTACGAGCAGTACTTC
TRBV6-1	-	-	TRBJ2-7	CASMNREPPYEQYF	TGTGCCAGCATGAACAGGGAACCTCCTTACGAGCAGTACTTC
TRBV10-3	-	few	TRBJ1-1	CAISESTAYDTEAFF	TGTGCCATCAGTGAGTCGACAGCTTATGACACTGAAGCTTTCTTT
TRBV28	-	-	TRBJ2-3	CASSFRTGRGATDTQYF	TGTGCCAGCAGTTTTCGGACAGGGAGGGGGGCCACAGATACGCAGTATTTT
TRBV6-5	-	-	TRBJ1-5	CASSYRLGNQPQHF	TGTGCCAGCAGTTATAGGTTAGGGAATCAGCCCCAGCATTTT
TRBV25-1	-	once	TRBJ1-1	CASSESDRSNTEAFF	TGTGCCAGCAGTGAATCCGACAGGTCGAACACTGAAGCTTTCTTT
TRBV5-1	-	many	TRBJ2-3	CASSWDGTDTQYF	TGCGCCAGCAGTTGGGACGGAACAGATACGCAGTATTTT
TRBV12-3/TRBV12-4	-	few	TRBJ1-2	CASRERVAYGYTF	TGTGCCAGCAGGGAGAGGGTAGCCTATGGCTACACCTTC
TRBV20-1	-	-	TRBJ2-1	CSALPGANEQFF	TGCAGTGCCCTACCCGGGGCCAATGAGCAGTTCTTC
TRBV15	TRBD1	-	TRBJ1-2	CAASRTGGPLYGYTF	TGTGCCGCCAGCAGGACAGGGGGTCCCCTCTATGGCTACACCTTC
TRBV29-1	TRBD2	few	TRBJ2-1	CSVEDLTGLAASYNEQFF	TGCAGCGTTGAAGATCTAACCGGACTAGCGGCCTCCTACAATGAGCAGTTCTTC
TRBV29-1	TRBD1	-	TRBJ2-7	CSVAAGGMKSYEQYF	TGCAGCGTTGCGGCAGGGGGCATGAAATCCTACGAGCAGTACTTC
TRBV27	-	-	TRBJ2-1	CASSPGPYGHNEQFF	TGTGCCAGCAGCCCTGGGCCCTATGGGCACAATGAGCAGTTCTTC
TRBV7-9	-	-	TRBJ2-5	CASTWPGGETQYF	TGTGCCAGCACCTGGCCAGGAGGGGAGACCCAGTACTTC
TRBV5-6	TRBD2	-	TRBJ2-3	CASTLAGLGPGDTQYF	TGTGCCAGCACCCTCGCGGGACTAGGCCCTGGGGATACGCAGTATTTT
TRBV4-1	TRBD1	many	TRBJ1-2	CASSQGTGLGGYTF	TGCGCCAGCAGCCAAGGGACAGGCTTAGGTGGCTACACCTTC
TRBV3-1	TRBD1	many	TRBJ1-2	CASSQDGTETNYGYTF	TGTGCCAGCAGCCAAGACGGGACAGAAACTAACTATGGCTACACCTTC